This is a list of T cell receptor beta chains from one sample in a study of blood T cell repertoires in COVID-19. Measured with immunoSEQ multiplex PCR; TCRdb has only the in-frame clones, and not every one. The sample has fewer than 350,000 clones; approximately 83% are singletons. The sequenced sample was peripheral blood. Receptor source: a woman aged 25 to 39 who had recovered from COVID-19. Each CDR3 is given with its conserved first and last residue. A D gene is named only where the DNA matches it firmly. Size is omitted from some rows. Given values are once, few, many or a class for expanded clones.

TRBV30	-	TRBJ2-7	-	TGTGCCTGGAGGGCCCGTTTATACTCCTACGAGCAGTACTTC	CAWRARLYSYEQYF
TRBV6-2/TRBV6-3	-	TRBJ2-7	-	TGTGCCAGCAGTTACAGTGCTAGCTCCTACGAGCAGTACTTC	CASSYSASSYEQYF
TRBV5-6	TRBD1	TRBJ1-2	-	TGTGCCAGCAGCTTGGTCGGACAGGGAGGTGGCTACACCTTC	CASSLVGQGGGYTF
TRBV4-1	TRBD1	TRBJ2-2	-	TGCGCCAGCAGCGCCTCCGGGACAGGGGCTACCGGGGAGCTGTTTTTT	CASSASGTGATGELFF
TRBV25-1	-	TRBJ2-7	-	TGTGCCAGCAGTGAAGTGGGGAGGAGCTCCTACGAGCAGTACTTC	CASSEVGRSSYEQYF
TRBV18	-	TRBJ2-1	-	TGTGCCAGCTCACCGGGCCCGACAGGGGAGGGTGAGCAGTTCTTC	CASSPGPTGEGEQFF
TRBV7-2	TRBD2	TRBJ2-5	-	TGTGCCAGCAGCTCGCAGACCCGACTAGCGGGGGTGGAGACCCAGTACTTC	CASSSQTRLAGVETQYF
TRBV5-4	-	TRBJ2-5	-	TGTGCCAGCAGCTTCTCCCAGTACTTC	CASSFSQYF
TRBV7-6	-	TRBJ2-2	once	TGTGCCAGCAGCTTAGTTCTCAGGGAATCAGTCACCGGGGAGCTGTTTTTT	CASSLVLRESVTGELFF
TRBV5-1	-	TRBJ1-1	-	TGCGCCAGCAGCCCCGGACACTCGCAAAACACTGAAGCTTTCTTT	CASSPGHSQNTEAFF
TRBV25-1	TRBD1	TRBJ2-1	-	TGTGCCAGCAGTGACCCCGGACAGGGAAATGAGCAGTTCTTC	CASSDPGQGNEQFF
TRBV3-1/TRBV3-2	-	TRBJ2-5	-	TGTGCCAGCAGCCAAGAGACAGGACAAGAGACCCAGTACTTC	CASSQETGQETQYF
TRBV11-2	TRBD2	TRBJ2-3	-	TGTGCCAGCAGCTTAGCGGGGAGCGGGGGGGAGTATACGCAGTATTTT	CASSLAGSGGEYTQYF
TRBV7-2	TRBD2	TRBJ2-1	-	TGTGCCAGCAGCACGGGACTAGCGGTAGTTGAGCAGTTCTTC	CASSTGLAVVEQFF
TRBV5-6	-	TRBJ1-5	-	TGTGCCAGCGCTCCTTTAGACAGGCGAGATCAGCCCCAGCATTTT	CASAPLDRRDQPQHF
TRBV28	TRBD1	TRBJ2-7	-	TGTGCCAGCAGTGAGACAGGGGATAACTACGAGCAGTACTTC	CASSETGDNYEQYF
TRBV29-1	-	TRBJ1-1	-	TGCAGCGTTGTCTTTCAGGCCGCTGAAGCTTTCTTT	CSVVFQAAEAFF
TRBV12-3/TRBV12-4	-	TRBJ1-2	-	TGTGCCAGCAGCGGGATCTCCTGGTATGGCTACACCTTC	CASSGISWYGYTF
TRBV11-2	TRBD1	TRBJ2-7	-	TGTGCCAGCAGCTTAGACGGACAGGTAGGGTACGAGCAGTACTTC	CASSLDGQVGYEQYF
TRBV18	TRBD2	TRBJ2-3	-	TGTGCCAGCTTGTGGAGGACTAGCGGAACTAGCACAGATACGCAGTATTTT	CASLWRTSGTSTDTQYF
TRBV6-5	-	TRBJ1-1	-	TGTGCCAGTAAAGGAGATGGGACACTACCTGAAGCTTTCTTT	CASKGDGTLPEAFF
TRBV29-1	TRBD2	TRBJ2-7	many	TGCAGCGTCGTCGGGGGACTAGCGGGAGGGGCCTACGAGCAGTACTTC	CSVVGGLAGGAYEQYF
TRBV9	-	TRBJ1-5	-	TGTGCCAGCAGCGTAGCGGGGGAATATCAGCCCCAGCATTTT	CASSVAGEYQPQHF
TRBV6-5	-	TRBJ1-3	-	TGTGCCAGCAGTTACTCCCAGGGGCGAGTTGGAAACACCATATATTTT	CASSYSQGRVGNTIYF
TRBV28	-	TRBJ2-1	-	TGTGCCAGCAGTTTCCGGAGATTTAGCTCCTACAATGAGCAGTTCTTC	CASSFRRFSSYNEQFF
TRBV30	-	TRBJ2-6	-	TGTGCCTCCTCGGGGTCCGGGGCCAACGTCCTGACTTTC	CASSGSGANVLTF
TRBV27	-	TRBJ1-5	-	TGTGCCAGCTCCGACGGGATGTATCAGCCCCAGCATTTT	CASSDGMYQPQHF
TRBV24-1	-	TRBJ2-1	few	TGTGCCACCAGTGATCCCAGGATTAATGAGCAGTTCTTC	CATSDPRINEQFF
TRBV28	TRBD2	TRBJ2-1	-	TGTGCCAGCAGTAAGCGGGAGTCTTACAATGAGCAGTTCTTC	CASSKRESYNEQFF
TRBV4-3	TRBD2	TRBJ2-3	-	TGCGCCAGCAGCGGGGACTACACAGATACGCAGTATTTT	CASSGDYTDTQYF
TRBV11-3	TRBD2	TRBJ2-1	-	TGTGCCAGCAGCCCACTTAGCGGGAGAGGATACAATGAGCAGTTCTTC	CASSPLSGRGYNEQFF
TRBV2	TRBD2	TRBJ2-7	-	TGTGCCAGCTCCGGGGGGAACGAGCAGTACTTC	CASSGGNEQYF
TRBV11-3	-	TRBJ2-7	-	TGTGCCAGCAGCCCCCTTCCCTCAATGACTGCCGAGCAGTACTTC	CASSPLPSMTAEQYF
TRBV6-1	-	TRBJ1-1	-	TGTGCCAGCAGTGAAACCCAGGGTAAAAACACTGAAGCTTTCTTT	CASSETQGKNTEAFF
TRBV18	TRBD1	TRBJ1-1	-	TGTGCCAGCTCACGAGACAGGGGGCTGGACACTGAAGCTTTCTTT	CASSRDRGLDTEAFF
TRBV9	TRBD1	TRBJ1-1	-	TGTGCCAGCAGCAGGGACAGTGCTGAAGCTTTCTTT	CASSRDSAEAFF
TRBV27	-	TRBJ1-4	-	TGTGCCAGCAGTCCATCGTGGGGAGAGGCAGAAAGACTGTTTTTT	CASSPSWGEAERLFF
TRBV28	TRBD2	TRBJ2-5	-	TGTGCCAGCAGGGAGAGCGGGAGTCGGGAGACCCAGTACTTC	CASRESGSRETQYF
TRBV21-1	-	TRBJ2-7	-	TGTGCCAGCAGCAAAAACGCAGGGGGCTCGTACGAGCAGTACTTC	CASSKNAGGSYEQYF
TRBV4-3	TRBD1	TRBJ1-2	-	TGCGCCAGCAGCCAAGATTACAGGGGGCTTAACTATGGCTACACCTTC	CASSQDYRGLNYGYTF
TRBV5-1	TRBD1	TRBJ1-4	-	TGCGCCAGCAGCTCCAGGGGGCGAGAAGAAAAACTGTTTTTT	CASSSRGREEKLFF
TRBV5-5	-	TRBJ2-2	-	TGTGCCAGCAGCTTGGCTTATAGCACCGGGGAGCTGTTTTTT	CASSLAYSTGELFF
TRBV29-1	-	TRBJ1-1	-	TGCAGCGTTGGCCACGAGGGTTGGGGGCTCGGTGAAGCTTTCTTT	CSVGHEGWGLGEAFF
TRBV5-4	-	TRBJ1-4	-	TGTGCCAGCAGCTTCAGGGGTACTAATGAAAAACTGTTTTTT	CASSFRGTNEKLFF
TRBV7-9	TRBD1	TRBJ1-6	few	TGTGCCAGCAGCGCGCGGGGACAGGGCGATTCACCCCTCCACTTT	CASSARGQGDSPLHF
TRBV6-2/TRBV6-3	TRBD1	TRBJ1-6	-	TGTGCCAGCAGTGGAACAGGGGGCGAATTTAATTCACCCCTCCACTTT	CASSGTGGEFNSPLHF
TRBV7-7	-	TRBJ2-1	-	TGTGCTAGCAGCTTATCACTGAACGTTAACAATGAGCAGTTCTTC	CASSLSLNVNNEQFF
TRBV30	-	TRBJ1-2	-	TGTGCCTGTCGAGGCGCCAACTATGGCTACACCTTC	CACRGANYGYTF
TRBV27	TRBD2	TRBJ2-7	-	TGTGCCAGCAGTCCACGTCTAGCGGGAGGCCACGAGCAGTACTTC	CASSPRLAGGHEQYF
TRBV5-6	TRBD2	TRBJ2-5	-	TGTGCCAGCAGCTTCATAGTAGCGGGGCAAGAGACCCAGTACTTC	CASSFIVAGQETQYF
TRBV4-2	TRBD2	TRBJ2-7	-	TGTGCCAGCAGCCAAGTGACTAGCGGGACCAACGAGCAGTACTTC	CASSQVTSGTNEQYF
TRBV14	TRBD2	TRBJ2-7	-	TGTGCCAGCAGCCATTTGCCTAGCGGGCTCTCCTACGAGCAGTACTTC	CASSHLPSGLSYEQYF
TRBV5-1	TRBD1	TRBJ1-4	-	TGCGCCAGCAGCGTAGGGACAGATGAAAAACTGTTTTTT	CASSVGTDEKLFF
TRBV28	-	TRBJ2-1	-	TGTGCCAGCAGTTTATCAAACAGGATCGCCTACAATGAGCAGTTCTTC	CASSLSNRIAYNEQFF